Listed here is a single TCR beta chain. Antigen specificity is unknown. This record comes from a study of T cell responses to AZD1222 COVID-19 vaccine. The CDR3 is made up of 14 amino acids. V was trimmed by 1 base and J by 1 base, leaving 7 bases between them. Germline CDR1 LNHDA, CDR2 SQIVND (reference sequence). Study findings and constraints: Donors were mostly white British, more females; clonal diversity possibly underestimated.

Data came from immunoSEQ multiplex PCR; TCRdb stores just in-frame clones and leaves some out. The table shows 100,000 to 150,000 clones, with around 89% occurring only once. The chain employs TRBV19 and TRBJ1-1; D is unclear. Sequenced here: peripheral blood, sampled on day 0 of AZD1222 vaccination. The sequence was obtained from an adult in good health. CDR3 loop: CASSIGLGNTEAFF. The CDR3 DNA follows: TGTGCCAGTAGTATAGGGCTGGGGAACACTGAAGCTTTCTTT.